This TCR beta chain appears in the sequencing data of a study of shared clonotypes between healthy human individuals. At the level of the study: A couple of women and a few men aged 18 to 49 made up the donors.

Genomic DNA per cell subset filled all wells of several immunoSEQ plates. An approximately 220 ng quantity of DNA, tens of thousands of T cell genomes, went into the sorted-subset replicate PCRs. Methods used by the authors: ImmunoSEQ junction-only sequences lacked quality scores, so their filtering differed. Profiling relied on immunoSEQ multiplex PCR, and the TCRdb table lists in-frame clones only, not all of them. The DNA gave D and trimming, while V, J and clone size come from that table. The sample yields under 750,000 clones, approximately 77% seen once. The receptor's source is a woman under 40 in good health. Sequencing was done on a sample of memory CD4+ T cells sorted from blood. Specified subset: CD45RA-negative fraction.

The CDR3 region is CASSVTGVGAQYF. In DNA form, the CDR3 reads TGTGCCAGCAGTGTGACAGGGGTCGGCGCCCAGTACTTC. V gene TRBV27 combines with J gene TRBJ2-5; 8 bases fit TRBD1. The CDR3 loop spans 13 amino acids. Losses at the gene ends were 5 bases for V and 9 bases for J; bases not matched to a gene: 8. Germline CDR1 MNHEY, CDR2 SMNVEV (reference sequence).